Shown below are 25 T cell receptor beta chains from a single sample sequenced in a study of cytomegalovirus exposure and HLA in healthy donors. The study ran its PCR with 60 Vbeta and 13 Jbeta primers. Here immunoSEQ multiplex PCR was the method, and the copy in TCRdb shows in-frame clones only, minus some. The sample has more than 80,000 clones, about two thirds seen once; the top ten hold over 2%. The sample consisted of PBMCs. These receptors came from a human donor in good health.

The chain is built from TRBV11-3 and TRBJ2-3; no reliable D call. CDR1 SGHNT and CDR2 YENEEA come from the germline V gene. V lost 1 base to trimming and J lost 5 bases, with 7 bases between them. The CDR3 contains 13 residues. This CDR3 is CASSLATGDTQYF. The CDR3 DNA reads TGTGCCAGCAGCTTAGCCACTGGAGATACGCAGTATTTT.

This sequence joins TRBV15 and TRBJ2-3; TRBD2 might be the D (6 bases). Germline CDR1 and CDR2: LNHNV and YYDKDF (reference sequence). Trimming removed 3 bases from V and 5 bases from J, with 15 bases in between. This CDR3 has 15 residues. CDR3 residues: CATSSGTGPLDTQYF. The CDR3 DNA follows: TGTGCCACCAGCAGCGGGACTGGACCCTTAGATACGCAGTATTTT.

The chain carries TRBV29-1 and TRBJ1-2; D is undetermined. This CDR3 is 12 amino acids long. Germline CDR1 and CDR2: SQVTM and ANQGSEA. Trimming cost V 4 bases and J 2 bases, with 8 bases left between them. The CDR3 nucleotides read TGCAGCGTTGCTTCCCCCAACTATGGCTACACCTTC. Translating it yields CSVASPNYGYTF. The entire variable domain, with the rest obtained from reference TRBV29-1 and TRBJ1-2, is as follows: SAVISQKPSRDICQRGTSLTIQCQVDSQVTMMFWYRQQPGQSLTLIATANQGSEATYESGFVIDKFPISRPNLTFSTLTVSNMSPEDSSIYLCSVASPNYGYTFGSGTRLTVV.

The chain is built from TRBV4-3 and TRBJ1-1; D is perhaps TRBD1 (6 bases). Trimming took off 0 bases at V and 0 bases at J, with 8 bases between the two ends. Looked up from germline, CDR1 is LGHNA and CDR2 is YSLEER. This CDR3 is built from 15 residues. The CDR3 loop reads CASSQETGMNTEAFF. CDR3 in DNA: TGCGCCAGCAGCCAAGAAACAGGGATGAACACTGAAGCTTTCTTT.

The chain links TRBV2 to TRBJ1-6; 9 positions agree with TRBD1. The length of the CDR3 is 13 residues. After removal of 8 bases from V and 6 bases from J, the junction contained 2 bases not matched to a gene. From germline, CDR1 is SNHLY and CDR2 FYNNEI. The CDR3 DNA is TGTGCCAGCGTGGACAGGGGTAATTCACCCCTCCACTTT. This encodes CASVDRGNSPLHF.

This clone was found a few times. This chain uses TRBV5-4 with TRBJ1-1; D might be TRBD1 (6 bases). CDR1 and CDR2 (germline): SGHNT, YYREEE (reference sequence). This CDR3 comprises 14 residues. Trimming took off 2 bases at V and 11 bases at J, with 19 bases between the two ends. The CDR3 region has the DNA TGTGCCAGCAGCTTCGCAGGGGTGGCGGTATCGGCTTTCTTT. The encoded protein is CASSFAGVAVSAFF.

The chain is built from TRBV9 and TRBJ1-1, with TRBD1 matching over 8 bases. The V gene end was trimmed by 4 bases and the J gene end by 3 bases; junction bases not matched to a gene: 11. Germline V gives CDR1 SGDLS, CDR2 YYNGEE. The CDR3 is 16 amino acids. The CDR3 reads CASSPQGAGMDTEAFF. The DNA of the CDR3 is TGTGCCAGCAGCCCCCAGGGGGCGGGGATGGACACTGAAGCTTTCTTT.

This clone was counted a few times. This chain uses TRBV5-1 with TRBJ2-1; TRBD1 matches 7 bases. The J segment lost 10 bases and the V segment lost 5 bases, leaving 9 bases of the junction unmatched. This CDR3 has 13 amino acids. Germline-derived CDR1 and CDR2 are SGHRS and YFSETQ. The CDR3 bases are TGCGCCAGCAGTAGGGACAGCTCACAGGAGCAGTTCTTC. Amino acids: CASSRDSSQEQFF.

In this sample, this clone turned up a few times. The chain couples TRBV10-3 to TRBJ1-4, with TRBD1 identical over 10 bases. J was trimmed by 6 bases and V by 5 bases; bases with no gene match: 3. The germline V gene encodes CDR1 ENHRY and CDR2 SYGVKD. CDR3 size: 14 residues. This CDR3 is CAISRDRGDEKLFF. In DNA form, the CDR3 reads TGTGCCATCAGTCGGGACAGGGGAGATGAAAAACTGTTTTTT.

The V and J genes are TRBV18 and TRBJ2-5, with D perhaps TRBD1 (5 bases). The CDR3 is 13 amino acids. V was pared by 3 bases and J by 9 bases, with 14 bases between. The germline CDR1 and CDR2 sequences are KGHSH and LQKENI. CDR3 protein: CASSPQFLGAQYF. As DNA, the CDR3 is TGTGCCAGCTCACCGCAGTTTTTAGGGGCCCAGTACTTC.

The gene calls are TRBV29-1 and TRBJ2-5; 7 positions agree with TRBD2. The ends lost 1 base at V and 4 bases at J; junction bases unmatched: 6. The CDR3 covers 14 residues. Germline V gene data show CDR1 as SQVTM and CDR2 as ANQGSEA. CDR3 sequence (DNA): TGCAGCGTTGAAGCTAGCTGGGGGGGAGAGACCCAGTACTTC. It encodes CSVEASWGGETQYF.

This clone was seen only a few times. The V gene is TRBV19, the J gene TRBJ2-2; D is possibly TRBD2 (5 bases). The CDR3 extends over 16 amino acids. V was trimmed by 0 bases and J by 4 bases, leaving 12 bases between them. The germline V gene encodes CDR1 LNHDA and CDR2 SQIVND (reference sequence). The CDR3: CASSIEGGWGTGELFF. DNA for the CDR3: TGTGCCAGTAGTATAGAAGGCGGGTGGGGCACCGGGGAGCTGTTTTTT.

The chain is built from TRBV23-1 and TRBJ2-7; possibly TRBD2 for D (5 bases). TRBV23-1 is known as an ORF, though its function is uncertain. The CDR3 runs 14 residues. Trimming cost V 4 bases and J 2 bases, with 12 bases left between them. CDR3 sequence reads: CASSPYSGAYEQYF. CDR3 in DNA: TGCGCCAGCAGTCCCTACTCCGGGGCCTACGAGCAGTACTTC.

This clone was counted between two and nine times. The J gene is TRBJ1-5, the V gene TRBV2; TRBD1 aligns across 7 bases. The CDR3 is 14 residues long. V gave up 3 bases and J gave up 4 bases; unmatched junction bases: 3. CDR1 is SNHLY, CDR2 FYNNEI, per germline. The CDR3 bases are TGTGCCAGCAGTGAGACAGGGTTTAATCAGCCCCAGCATTTT. Translation gives CASSETGFNQPQHF.

This sequence joins TRBV19 and TRBJ2-2; 7 bases are shared with TRBD2. J lost 1 base, V lost 3 bases, and 2 bases had no gene match. This CDR3 spans 15 amino acids. Germline V gene data show CDR1 as LNHDA and CDR2 as SQIVND (reference sequence). CDR3 sequence reads: CASSIGGVNTGELFF. CDR3 DNA sequence: TGTGCCAGTAGTATTGGGGGGGTGAACACCGGGGAGCTGTTTTTT.

The V and J genes are TRBV4-3 and TRBJ1-3; D not certain. Between the trimmed V and J ends, which lost 0 bases and 0 bases, there was a span of 12 bases. From germline, CDR1 is LGHNA and CDR2 YSLEER. This CDR3 is built from 17 residues. The CDR3 sequence: CASSQDLGRVSGNTIYF. The CDR3 region has the DNA TGCGCCAGCAGCCAAGATCTGGGGAGAGTCTCTGGAAACACCATATATTTT.

The table lists this clone with a few counts. The chain carries TRBV4-3 and TRBJ1-2, with D perhaps TRBD1 (5 bases). In germline, CDR1 is LGHNA, CDR2 YSLEER. Trimming pared 0 bases from V and 4 bases from J, leaving 9 bases between. This CDR3 has 14 amino acids. The CDR3 DNA follows: TGCGCCAGCAGCCAAGATCAGACAGCCTATGGCTACACCTTC. Encoded protein: CASSQDQTAYGYTF.

The V gene is TRBV10-3, the J gene TRBJ2-6; tentative D call: TRBD1 (7 bases). The ends were cut back, 7 bases at V and 8 bases at J, with 12 bases in the middle. The V gene's germline CDR1 is ENHRY and CDR2 SYGVKD. This CDR3 is built from 13 residues. DNA of the CDR3: TGTGCCATCACTCAGGGGGGTCCCAACGTCCTGACTTTC. It specifies CAITQGGPNVLTF.

The chain joins TRBV11-2 to TRBJ2-1; D is perhaps TRBD2 (6 bases). Per the germline V gene, CDR1 is SGHAT and CDR2 is FQNNGV. The germline V and J ends were trimmed by 5 bases and 2 bases, with 16 bases remaining between them. The CDR3 spans 16 residues. The DNA for the CDR3 is TGTGCCAGCAGCCATCTGCGGGGTAGCACCTACAATGAGCAGTTCTTC. This encodes CASSHLRGSTYNEQFF.

Turning to this clone: Sequence at one end of the junction differs from germline and may be a read error. The chain couples TRBV4-3 to TRBJ2-5, with D possibly being TRBD2 (5 bases). The CDR3 consists of 15 residues. Germline CDR1 reads LGHNA; CDR2 reads YSLEER. The CDR3 sequence: CASSQDWTGQGTQYF. DNA for the CDR3: TGCGCCAGCAGCCAAGATTGGACTGGCCAAGGGACCCAGTACTTC.

The chain is built from TRBV9 and TRBJ2-5, with TRBD2 identical over 13 bases. Germline CDR1 SGDLS, CDR2 YYNGEE. V was clipped by 2 bases and J by 1 base; unmatched bases: 5. CDR3 size: 17 residues. As DNA, the CDR3 is TGTGCCAGCAGCGTGACTAGCGGGGGGTCCCTCCAAGAGACCCAGTACTTC. It encodes CASSVTSGGSLQETQYF.

This sequence joins TRBV5-4 and TRBJ2-3; 15 bases are a match to TRBD2. The CDR3 length is 19 residues. The germline gives CDR1 SGHNT, CDR2 YYREEE (reference sequence). V trimming: 4 bases; J trimming: 3 bases; junction bases outside the gene matches: 12. CDR3 protein: CASSLPGLAGGRETDTQYF. The CDR3 region has the DNA TGTGCCAGCAGCCTCCCTGGACTAGCGGGGGGGCGAGAGACAGATACGCAGTATTTT.

This clone is a singleton in its sample. The chain combines TRBV5-1 with TRBJ1-2; D call uncertain. This CDR3 is 17 amino acids long. Germline V gene lookup returns CDR1 SGHRS and CDR2 YFSETQ. The ends were cut back, 4 bases at V and 2 bases at J, with 21 bases in the middle. The DNA of the CDR3 is TGCGCCAGCAGCCACGGACGGGAGATCCCGCCCAACTATGGCTACACCTTC. Amino acids: CASSHGREIPPNYGYTF.

The J gene is TRBJ2-7, the V gene TRBV9; 11 bases match TRBD2. Germline V lookup: CDR1 SGDLS, CDR2 YYNGEE. V was pared by 1 base and J by 5 bases, with 5 bases of the junction left unmatched. CDR3 length: 15 residues. The CDR3 is CASSVIAGGPHEQYF. The CDR3 bases are TGTGCCAGCAGCGTAATAGCGGGGGGGCCCCACGAGCAGTACTTC.

The chain carries TRBV4-3 and TRBJ1-6, with unresolved D. The CDR3 totals 17 residues. Germline V lookup: CDR1 LGHNA, CDR2 YSLEER. Trimming took off 0 bases at V and 0 bases at J, with 9 bases between the two ends. The CDR3, as DNA: TGCGCCAGCAGCCAAGATTTCGGGAGCTCCTATAATTCACCCCTCCACTTT. It translates to CASSQDFGSSYNSPLHF.